These T cell receptor beta chains were read from a single sample in a study of regulatory T cells in long-lasting Graves disease. Using its own MiXCR run on the multiplex PCR reads, TCRdb lists one record per CDR3 protein. Of around 420,000 distinct CDR3 sequences listed, roughly 15% are singletons. These data were also reused for a study on T cells in Graves' hyperthyroidism and ophthalmopathy.

Sequences were derived from peripheral blood mononuclear cells (PBMCs), sampled at new diagnosis, from a patient treated with antithyroid drugs. The receptors derive from a middle-aged woman with Graves disease. Each CDR3 is given with its conserved first and last residue. A D gene is named only where the DNA matches it firmly. Clone size is given for some rows only: seen once, a few or many times, or a class if the clone is expanded.

v_gene: TRBV29-1; j_gene: TRBJ1-1; d_gene: NA; abundance: many; CDR3aa: CSVPDGHTEAFF; CDR3nt: TGCAGCGTTCCCGACGGTCACACTGAAGCTTTCTTT
v_gene: TRBV13; j_gene: TRBJ2-3; d_gene: TRBD1; abundance: NA; CDR3aa: CASSLGPDRETDTQYF; CDR3nt: TGTGCCAGCAGCTTAGGGCCGGACAGGGAAACAGATACGCAGTATTTT
v_gene: TRBV7-3; j_gene: TRBJ2-1; d_gene: NA; abundance: many; CDR3aa: CASSLTGSEGNEQFF; CDR3nt: TGTGCCAGCAGCTTAACGGGATCGGAGGGGAATGAGCAGTTCTTC
v_gene: TRBV13; j_gene: TRBJ1-5; d_gene: TRBD1; abundance: many; CDR3aa: CASSSNRGQPQHF; CDR3nt: TGTGCCAGCAGCTCGAACAGGGGCCAGCCCCAGCATTTT
v_gene: TRBV12-3/TRBV12-4; j_gene: TRBJ2-1; d_gene: TRBD2; abundance: many; CDR3aa: CASSLGGSPGEQFF; CDR3nt: TGTGCCAGCAGTTTAGGCGGGAGTCCGGGCGAGCAGTTCTTC
v_gene: TRBV19; j_gene: TRBJ1-5; d_gene: TRBD1; abundance: many; CDR3aa: CASKPDRAWRNSNQPQHF; CDR3nt: TGTGCCAGTAAACCCGACAGGGCCTGGAGGAATAGCAATCAGCCCCAGCATTTT
v_gene: TRBV28; j_gene: TRBJ2-2; d_gene: NA; abundance: many; CDR3aa: CASSAPGNTGELFF; CDR3nt: TGTGCCAGCAGTGCACCGGGGAACACCGGGGAGCTGTTTTTT
v_gene: TRBV18; j_gene: TRBJ1-2; d_gene: NA; abundance: many; CDR3aa: CASSPPEDSLYGYTF; CDR3nt: TGTGCCAGCTCACCACCGGAGGACAGCCTCTATGGCTACACCTTC
v_gene: TRBV6-9; j_gene: TRBJ1-1; d_gene: TRBD1; abundance: NA; CDR3aa: CASSFGTGGVLGTEAFF; CDR3nt: TGTGCCAGCAGTTTCGGGACAGGGGGCGTATTAGGCACTGAAGCTTTCTTT
v_gene: TRBV19; j_gene: TRBJ1-5; d_gene: TRBD1; abundance: many; CDR3aa: CASSPRTGRNQPQHF; CDR3nt: TGTGCCAGTAGCCCAAGGACAGGGCGTAATCAGCCCCAGCATTTT
v_gene: TRBV7-9; j_gene: TRBJ1-1; d_gene: NA; abundance: few; CDR3aa: CASSLAGYTEAFF; CDR3nt: TGTGCCAGCAGCTTAGCGGGGTATACTGAAGCTTTCTTT
v_gene: TRBV12-3/TRBV12-4; j_gene: TRBJ1-6; d_gene: NA; abundance: many; CDR3aa: CASSLDGLTVSYNSPLHF; CDR3nt: TGTGCCAGCAGTTTAGATGGGTTGACAGTCTCCTATAATTCACCCCTCCACTTT
v_gene: TRBV28; j_gene: TRBJ2-7; d_gene: TRBD1; abundance: NA; CDR3aa: CASSFRDRGPQQYF; CDR3nt: TGTGCCAGCAGTTTCCGGGACAGGGGGCCGCAGCAGTACTTC
v_gene: TRBV28; j_gene: TRBJ2-5; d_gene: TRBD1; abundance: NA; CDR3aa: CASSLPQGTGYQETQYF; CDR3nt: TGTGCCAGCAGTTTACCTCAGGGGACAGGGTACCAAGAGACCCAGTACTTC
v_gene: TRBV6-1; j_gene: TRBJ2-7; d_gene: TRBD2; abundance: many; CDR3aa: CASSEVLGLAGGYEQYF; CDR3nt: TGTGCCAGCAGTGAAGTGTTAGGTCTAGCGGGAGGATACGAGCAGTACTTC
v_gene: TRBV19; j_gene: TRBJ2-2; d_gene: TRBD1; abundance: few; CDR3aa: CASSIGTGVTGELFF; CDR3nt: TGTGCCAGTAGTATAGGGACAGGAGTGACCGGGGAGCTGTTTTTT
v_gene: TRBV13; j_gene: TRBJ2-7; d_gene: NA; abundance: NA; CDR3aa: CASGLAGKTYEQYF; CDR3nt: TGTGCCAGCGGCTTAGCCGGGAAAACCTACGAGCAGTACTTC
v_gene: TRBV5-1; j_gene: TRBJ1-2; d_gene: NA; abundance: many; CDR3aa: CASSLGTVGLYGYTF; CDR3nt: TGCGCCAGCAGCTTGGGGACAGTTGGGCTCTATGGCTACACCTTC
v_gene: TRBV2; j_gene: TRBJ2-3; d_gene: TRBD2; abundance: many; CDR3aa: CASSPTSVYTDTQYF; CDR3nt: TGTGCCAGCAGTCCGACTAGCGTATACACAGATACGCAGTATTTT
v_gene: TRBV19; j_gene: TRBJ2-2; d_gene: NA; abundance: few; CDR3aa: CASRRLSPNTGELFF; CDR3nt: TGTGCCAGTAGAAGACTATCACCTAACACCGGGGAGCTGTTTTTT
v_gene: TRBV11-2; j_gene: TRBJ2-3; d_gene: TRBD1; abundance: many; CDR3aa: CASSLAPDRGVTDTQYF; CDR3nt: TGTGCCAGCAGCTTAGCACCCGACAGGGGGGTCACAGATACGCAGTATTTT
v_gene: TRBV6-2/TRBV6-3; j_gene: TRBJ2-3; d_gene: TRBD2; abundance: many; CDR3aa: CASSPTSGDTDTQYF; CDR3nt: TGTGCCAGCAGCCCGACTAGCGGGGACACAGATACGCAGTATTTT
v_gene: TRBV27; j_gene: TRBJ1-2; d_gene: TRBD1; abundance: once; CDR3aa: CASSLTQGNYGYTF; CDR3nt: TGTGCCAGCAGCCTTACACAGGGGAACTATGGCTACACCTTC
v_gene: TRBV19; j_gene: TRBJ1-2; d_gene: NA; abundance: many; CDR3aa: CASSMGVARALNPYGYTF; CDR3nt: TGTGCCAGTAGTATGGGTGTCGCAAGGGCCCTTAACCCCTATGGCTACACCTTC
v_gene: TRBV20-1; j_gene: TRBJ1-1; d_gene: NA; abundance: few; CDR3aa: CSARDLSNTEAFF; CDR3nt: TGCAGTGCTAGAGATTTGTCGAACACTGAAGCTTTCTTT
v_gene: TRBV9; j_gene: TRBJ2-3; d_gene: TRBD1; abundance: many; CDR3aa: CASSPRDRGIPTDTQYF; CDR3nt: TGTGCCAGCAGCCCCCGGGACAGGGGGATACCCACAGATACGCAGTATTTT
v_gene: TRBV5-4; j_gene: TRBJ1-2; d_gene: NA; abundance: many; CDR3aa: CASSSLTSNYGYTF; CDR3nt: TGTGCCAGCAGCTCTTTGACATCTAACTATGGCTACACTTTC
v_gene: TRBV6-2/TRBV6-3; j_gene: TRBJ2-2; d_gene: TRBD2; abundance: few; CDR3aa: CASSPMREGTGELFF; CDR3nt: TGTGCCAGCAGTCCTATGCGGGAGGGCACCGGGGAGCTGTTTTTT
v_gene: TRBV6-2/TRBV6-3; j_gene: TRBJ2-1; d_gene: TRBD2; abundance: many; CDR3aa: CASRIAGGLNEQFF; CDR3nt: TGTGCCAGCAGGATAGCGGGAGGATTGAATGAGCAGTTCTTC
v_gene: TRBV12-3/TRBV12-4; j_gene: TRBJ2-4; d_gene: NA; abundance: few; CDR3aa: CASINRASGSIQYF; CDR3nt: TGTGCCAGCATCAACAGGGCTAGCGGAAGCATTCAGTACTTC
v_gene: TRBV3-2; j_gene: TRBJ2-5; d_gene: NA; abundance: many; CDR3aa: CASSHPPGQGYETQYF; CDR3nt: TGTGCCAGCAGCCATCCCCCCGGACAGGGATACGAGACCCAGTACTTC
v_gene: TRBV27; j_gene: TRBJ2-5; d_gene: NA; abundance: many; CDR3aa: CASSRFSGGLETQYF; CDR3nt: TGTGCCAGCAGTCGGTTCTCAGGGGGGCTGGAGACCCAGTACTTC
v_gene: TRBV3-1; j_gene: TRBJ1-3; d_gene: NA; abundance: NA; CDR3aa: CASSRGRTVGNTIYF; CDR3nt: TGTGCCAGCAGCCGTGGCAGGACGGTGGGAAACACCATATATTTT
v_gene: TRBV10-3; j_gene: TRBJ2-1; d_gene: NA; abundance: NA; CDR3aa: CAISESGTGSYNEQFF; CDR3nt: TGTGCCATCAGTGAGTCAGGGACGGGGTCCTACAATGAGCAGTTCTTC
v_gene: TRBV4-1; j_gene: TRBJ2-5; d_gene: NA; abundance: NA; CDR3aa: CASSPSDTQETQYF; CDR3nt: TGCGCCAGCAGCCCCTCGGACACCCAAGAGACCCAGTACTTC
v_gene: TRBV7-9; j_gene: TRBJ2-7; d_gene: TRBD2; abundance: few; CDR3aa: CASSSAGLAGVYEQYF; CDR3nt: TGTGCCAGCAGCTCCGCTGGCCTAGCGGGAGTTTACGAGCAGTACTTC
v_gene: TRBV2; j_gene: TRBJ2-1; d_gene: TRBD2; abundance: many; CDR3aa: CASSADSGRASSYNEQFF; CDR3nt: TGTGCCAGCAGTGCGGATAGCGGGAGGGCCAGTTCCTACAATGAGCAGTTCTTC
v_gene: TRBV5-6; j_gene: TRBJ2-1; d_gene: TRBD2; abundance: many; CDR3aa: CASSLYLGLAITNEQFF; CDR3nt: TGTGCCAGCAGCTTGTACCTAGGACTAGCCATAACCAATGAGCAGTTCTTC
v_gene: TRBV7-9; j_gene: TRBJ2-5; d_gene: NA; abundance: many; CDR3aa: CASSNRDASQETQYF; CDR3nt: TGTGCCAGCAGCAACCGGGACGCCTCTCAAGAGACCCAGTACTTC
v_gene: TRBV11-1; j_gene: TRBJ2-5; d_gene: TRBD1; abundance: many; CDR3aa: CASSSIVQGAGETQYF; CDR3nt: TGTGCCAGCAGCTCGATTGTTCAGGGGGCTGGAGAGACCCAGTACTTC
v_gene: TRBV5-1; j_gene: TRBJ1-1; d_gene: NA; abundance: NA; CDR3aa: CASSRPEYPEAFF; CDR3nt: TGCGCCAGCAGCCGGCCAGAATACCCTGAAGCTTTCTTT
v_gene: TRBV12-5; j_gene: TRBJ2-1; d_gene: TRBD2; abundance: many; CDR3aa: CASGYLSSGKEVNEQFF; CDR3nt: TGTGCTAGTGGATACCTCTCTAGCGGGAAGGAGGTGAATGAGCAGTTCTTC
v_gene: TRBV3-1; j_gene: TRBJ1-6; d_gene: NA; abundance: NA; CDR3aa: CASSQAAGVTSLHF; CDR3nt: TGTGCCAGCAGCCAAGCCGCAGGGGTTACATCCCTCCACTTT
v_gene: TRBV28; j_gene: TRBJ2-7; d_gene: NA; abundance: many; CDR3aa: CASRPAPRDAEQYF; CDR3nt: TGTGCCAGCAGACCCGCACCCCGGGACGCCGAGCAGTACTTC
v_gene: TRBV7-6; j_gene: TRBJ1-1; d_gene: NA; abundance: NA; CDR3aa: CASSENGQNTEAFF; CDR3nt: TGTGCCAGCAGCGAAAACGGACAGAACACTGAAGCTTTCTTT
v_gene: TRBV5-5; j_gene: TRBJ2-5; d_gene: NA; abundance: many; CDR3aa: CASSLDVRGDETQYF; CDR3nt: TGTGCCAGCAGCTTGGATGTCAGGGGAGACGAGACCCAGTACTTC
v_gene: TRBV12-3/TRBV12-4; j_gene: TRBJ2-1; d_gene: TRBD2; abundance: few; CDR3aa: CASSSRTSGIVDEQFF; CDR3nt: TGTGCCAGCAGTTCCCGGACTAGCGGGATAGTAGATGAGCAGTTCTTC
v_gene: TRBV5-1; j_gene: TRBJ2-3; d_gene: NA; abundance: few; CDR3aa: CASSFGTPSDTQYF; CDR3nt: TGCGCCAGCAGCTTCGGGACGCCCAGTGATACGCAGTATTTT
v_gene: TRBV19; j_gene: TRBJ2-3; d_gene: TRBD1; abundance: NA; CDR3aa: CASSSRQGRITDTQYF; CDR3nt: TGTGCCAGTAGTTCCCGACAGGGACGGATCACAGATACGCAGTATTTT
v_gene: TRBV11-2; j_gene: TRBJ2-1; d_gene: TRBD2; abundance: many; CDR3aa: CASSSQQRGSLYNEQFF; CDR3nt: TGTGCCAGCAGCTCCCAGCAGCGGGGTTCGCTCTACAATGAGCAGTTCTTC
v_gene: TRBV2; j_gene: TRBJ2-7; d_gene: NA; abundance: many; CDR3aa: CASSENRAKQYF; CDR3nt: TGTGCCAGCAGTGAAAACAGGGCCAAGCAGTACTTC
v_gene: TRBV15; j_gene: TRBJ2-1; d_gene: TRBD2; abundance: NA; CDR3aa: CATSRGRTSSDEQFF; CDR3nt: TGTGCCACCAGCAGAGGTCGGACTAGTTCGGATGAGCAGTTCTTC
v_gene: TRBV29-1; j_gene: TRBJ2-1; d_gene: NA; abundance: few; CDR3aa: CSAKYSDEQFF; CDR3nt: TGCAGCGCTAAGTATTCGGATGAGCAGTTCTTC
v_gene: TRBV10-3; j_gene: TRBJ1-2; d_gene: NA; abundance: many; CDR3aa: CAITQQGYGYTF; CDR3nt: TGTGCCATCACTCAACAGGGCTATGGCTACACCTTC
v_gene: TRBV19; j_gene: TRBJ1-3; d_gene: NA; abundance: few; CDR3aa: CASSADFLTGNTIYF; CDR3nt: TGTGCCAGTAGTGCCGACTTTCTTACGGGAAACACCATATATTTT
v_gene: TRBV6-1; j_gene: TRBJ1-6; d_gene: NA; abundance: NA; CDR3aa: CASRVGPGLGPLHF; CDR3nt: TGTGCCAGCAGAGTGGGCCCGGGCCTTGGACCCCTCCACTTT
v_gene: TRBV28; j_gene: TRBJ2-1; d_gene: TRBD2; abundance: many; CDR3aa: CASSYTRTSGRGRSYNEQFF; CDR3nt: TGTGCCAGCAGTTATACTCGGACTAGCGGGAGGGGTCGTAGCTACAATGAGCAGTTCTTC
v_gene: TRBV28; j_gene: TRBJ2-1; d_gene: TRBD2; abundance: many; CDR3aa: CASRFTFGGRLKDEQFF; CDR3nt: TGTGCCAGCAGATTCACTTTCGGCGGGAGGCTTAAGGATGAGCAGTTCTTC
v_gene: TRBV9; j_gene: TRBJ1-2; d_gene: TRBD1; abundance: few; CDR3aa: CASSVGGQGGYGYTF; CDR3nt: TGTGCCAGCAGCGTAGGGGGACAGGGGGGTTATGGCTACACCTTC
v_gene: TRBV28; j_gene: TRBJ2-2; d_gene: TRBD1; abundance: once; CDR3aa: CASSLADGTGFGELFF; CDR3nt: TGTGCCAGCAGTTTGGCGGACGGGACAGGTTTCGGGGAGCTGTTTTTT